Described below is a single T cell receptor beta chain sequence and its context. It lacks a known antigen. Base-call qualities are not available, and no considerably larger clone is one nucleotide away. This sample was taken from a study of low-dose radiotherapy and immunotherapy resistance in tumors (dated by TCRdb to between 2021 and 2024). At the level of the whole study: In Cohort 1, each fraction delivered 0.5 Gy every 2 weeks, and the prescribed total PTV dose was 6.5 Gy. Nivolumab and ipilimumab were both given intravenously, with nivolumab at a 240 mg flat dose every two weeks and ipilimumab at 1 mg/kg every six weeks. Cyclophosphamide 200 mg/m2 was administered intravenously every two weeks, one day before each radiation and immunotherapy administration. Trial participants were not randomized into treatment groups. Starting on cycle 1 day 1, patients took 300 mg of aspirin by mouth once a day for four cycles. Cohort 2 received 1 Gy per fraction every two weeks, with a total of 13 Gy over 26 weeks. TCRalpha and TCRbeta libraries were deep-sequenced on an Illumina MiniSeq instrument. First-strand cDNA was synthesized using Superscript III and a set of TRAV- and TRBV-specific primers, so that both TCRalpha and TCRbeta chains were covered. Eight patients were included in the translational analysis: three from the first dose cohort and the first five from the second dose cohort.

Sequenced on an Illumina MiniSeq. TCRs were amplified for about 22 PCR cycles with Phusion, using a constant-region primer paired with the adapter attached to the V primers. Amplification of the isolated mRNA was done with the MessageAmp II aRNA Amplification Kit, which involved a roughly 17-hour in vitro transcription at 37 degrees C. The Dynabeads mRNA DIRECT Purification Kit was used to isolate mRNA for TCR sequencing. Indexed Illumina adapters were added in a second Phusion PCR of 25 to 30 cycles, and the PCR products were purified with AMPure XP beads. The study's own analysis went as follows. Custom Perl scripts were used to pool TCR sequences that encoded the same protein, to remove out-of-frame sequences, and to calculate the abundance of each clonotype. Any TCR sequence supported by only a single read was excluded from analysis. Shannon entropy, Gini index, clonality, richness, and the frequency of TCRs shared between repertoires were included as repertoire metrics. Clones were called with MiXCR by TCRdb after fastp trimmed the public reads at Q25, and only in-frame beta chains were retained. Rows are unified per CDR3 protein, each entry keeping the most common DNA and genes. The V and J calls come from TCRdb's annotation, not from the publication. The sample contains tens of thousands of distinct CDR3 sequences, approximately 10% of them found a single time. About 6.2% of the sample lies in the top ten.

Clipping removes 3 bases from V and 8 bases from J, with 11 as the unmatched junction base count. From the cysteine up to the phenylalanine, the CDR3 has a length of 16 residues. CDR3 DNA is the only sequence kept; it has 48 bases, read in frame from the first base. From the germline V gene, CDR1 is SGDLS and CDR2 is YYNGEE. The sample's time point label, in plain terms: before trial treatment. Donors were enrolled in RACIN, a single-arm phase I dose-escalation trial in which nivolumab, ipilimumab, aspirin, low-dose cyclophosphamide and low-dose radiotherapy were combined. To be eligible, a patient needed to have an advanced solid tumor that was TIL-negative.

The rearrangement joined TRBV9 to TRBJ2-1; 10 middle bases align to TRBD2. Sequencing was performed on PBMCs, taken before treatment. This TCR was sampled from a female donor with ovarian cancer. DNA sequence: TGTGCCAGCAGCGGGCTCGGGACTAGCGTTGGGCATGAGCAGTTCTTC. This translates into CASSGLGTSVGHEQFF. With the portions outside the CDR3 filled from the reference TRBV9 and TRBJ2-1 genes, the complete variable region becomes DSGVTQTPKHLITATGQRVTLRCSPRSGDLSVYWYQQSLDQGLQFLIQYYNGEERAKGNILERFSAQQFPDLHSELNLSSLELGDSALYFCASSGLGTSVGHEQFFGPGTRLTVL.